The source of this T cell receptor (beta chain) is a study of cytomegalovirus exposure and HLA in healthy donors. Of note for this clone: Its matching antigen is unknown.

The germline gives CDR1 SGHKS, CDR2 YYEKEE (reference sequence). With 1 base clipped from V and 8 bases from J, the junction kept 1 base outside the gene matches. This CDR3 is built from 13 residues. The PCR was carried out with 60 Vbeta primers and 13 Jbeta primers. Method: immunoSEQ multiplex PCR; TCRdb's copy keeps in-frame clones and lacks some. The table shows about 130,000 clones, with just under 80% occurring only once. Study outcomes and limitations: Specificity of a few CMV-associated chains for CMV antigens was verified in vitro. Certain indistinguishable V segments, among them TRBV6-2 and TRBV6-3, were excluded.

This chain links TRBV5-5 with TRBJ1-4; 8 nucleotides match TRBD1. Sequenced material: PBMCs. This receptor was obtained from a man aged 25 to 45 in good health. DNA for the CDR3: TGTGCCAGCAGCTTGACAGGGGGGGAAAAACTGTTTTTT. Its translation is CASSLTGGEKLFF.